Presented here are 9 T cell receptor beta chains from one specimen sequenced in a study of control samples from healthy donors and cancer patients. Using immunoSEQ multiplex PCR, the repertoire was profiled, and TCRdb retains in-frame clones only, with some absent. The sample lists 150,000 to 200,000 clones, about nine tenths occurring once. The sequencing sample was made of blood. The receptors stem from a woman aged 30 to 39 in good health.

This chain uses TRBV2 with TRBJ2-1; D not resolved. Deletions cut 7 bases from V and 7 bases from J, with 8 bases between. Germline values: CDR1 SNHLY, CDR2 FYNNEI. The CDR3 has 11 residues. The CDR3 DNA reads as TGTGCCAGCACTGGTCGGAATGAGCAGTTCTTC. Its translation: CASTGRNEQFF.

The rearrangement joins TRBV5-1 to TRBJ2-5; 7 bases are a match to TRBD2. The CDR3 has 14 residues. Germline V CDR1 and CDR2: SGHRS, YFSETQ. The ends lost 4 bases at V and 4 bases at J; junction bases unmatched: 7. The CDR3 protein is CASSTGLSGETQYF. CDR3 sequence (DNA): TGCGCCAGCAGCACGGGACTATCGGGAGAGACCCAGTACTTC.

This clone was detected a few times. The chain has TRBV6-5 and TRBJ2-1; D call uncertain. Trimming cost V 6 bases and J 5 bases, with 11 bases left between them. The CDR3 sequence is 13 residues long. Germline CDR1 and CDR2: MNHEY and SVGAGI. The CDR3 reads CASSPWQDNEQFF. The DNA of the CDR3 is TGTGCCAGCAGCCCGTGGCAGGACAATGAGCAGTTCTTC.

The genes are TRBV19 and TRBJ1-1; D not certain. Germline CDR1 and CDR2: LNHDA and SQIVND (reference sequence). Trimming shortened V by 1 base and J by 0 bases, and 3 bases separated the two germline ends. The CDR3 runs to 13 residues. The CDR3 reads CASSIVLNTEAFF. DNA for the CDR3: TGTGCCAGTAGTATAGTTCTGAACACTGAAGCTTTCTTT.

CDR3 in DNA: TGTGCCAGCAGCTTAGTGGCCAGCGCTAACTCTGGAAACACCATATATTTT. It encodes CASSLVASANSGNTIYF. The rearrangement links TRBV7-9 to TRBJ1-3; D call uncertain. This CDR3 spans 17 amino acids. V was clipped by 1 base and J by 0 bases, with 13 bases between them. Germline CDR1 is SEHNR and CDR2 is FQNEAQ (reference sequence).

The CDR3 region is CASGLKLAGINEQFF. The CDR3 bases are TGTGCTAGTGGTTTGAAACTAGCGGGGATCAATGAGCAGTTCTTC. The chain links TRBV12-5 to TRBJ2-1, with TRBD2 matching 10 bases. CDR1 LGHNT and CDR2 FRNRAP come from the germline V gene. The CDR3 covers 15 residues. The J segment lost 6 bases and the V segment lost 2 bases, leaving 4 bases of the junction unmatched. The entire variable domain, with the rest obtained from reference TRBV12-5 and TRBJ2-1, is as follows: DARVTQTPRHKVTEMGQEVTMRCQPILGHNTVFWYRQTMMQGLELLAYFRNRAPLDDSGMPKDRFSAEMPDATLATLKIQPSEPRDSAVYFCASGLKLAGINEQFFGPGTRLTVL.

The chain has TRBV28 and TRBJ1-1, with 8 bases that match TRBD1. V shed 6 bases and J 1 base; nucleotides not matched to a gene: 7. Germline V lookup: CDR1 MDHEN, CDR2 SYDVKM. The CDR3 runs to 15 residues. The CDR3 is CASRHRQGTNTEAFF. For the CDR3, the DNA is TGTGCCAGCAGACACAGACAGGGGACGAACACTGAAGCTTTCTTT.

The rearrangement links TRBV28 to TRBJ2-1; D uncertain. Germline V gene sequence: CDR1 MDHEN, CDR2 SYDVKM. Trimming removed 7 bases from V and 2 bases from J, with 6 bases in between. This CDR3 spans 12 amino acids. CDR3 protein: CASKTAYNEQFF. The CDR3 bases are TGTGCCAGCAAAACAGCCTACAATGAGCAGTTCTTC.

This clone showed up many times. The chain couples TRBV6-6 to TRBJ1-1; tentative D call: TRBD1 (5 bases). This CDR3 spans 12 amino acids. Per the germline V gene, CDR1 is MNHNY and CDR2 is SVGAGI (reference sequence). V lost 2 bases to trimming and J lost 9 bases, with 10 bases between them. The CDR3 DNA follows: TGTGCCAGCAGTTACAGAGAGGGGAAAGCTTTCTTT. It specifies CASSYREGKAFF.